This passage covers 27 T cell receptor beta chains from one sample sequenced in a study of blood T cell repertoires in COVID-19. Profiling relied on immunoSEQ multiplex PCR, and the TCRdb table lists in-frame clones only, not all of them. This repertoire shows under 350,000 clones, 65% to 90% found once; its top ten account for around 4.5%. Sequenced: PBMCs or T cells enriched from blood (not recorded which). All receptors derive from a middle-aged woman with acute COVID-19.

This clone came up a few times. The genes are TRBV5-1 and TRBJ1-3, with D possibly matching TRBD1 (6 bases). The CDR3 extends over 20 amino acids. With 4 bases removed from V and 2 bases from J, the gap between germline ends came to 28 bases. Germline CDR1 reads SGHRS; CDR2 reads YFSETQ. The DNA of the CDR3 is TGCGCCAGCAGCGCCGATATTACAGGGTTAGATTGGAGAACTGGAAACACCATATATTTT. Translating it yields CASSADITGLDWRTGNTIYF.

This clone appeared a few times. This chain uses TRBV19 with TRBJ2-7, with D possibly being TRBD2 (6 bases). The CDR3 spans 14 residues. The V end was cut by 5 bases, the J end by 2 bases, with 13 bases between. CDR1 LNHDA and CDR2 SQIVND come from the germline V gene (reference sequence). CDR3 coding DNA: TGTGCCAGTAGTTCAGTACTAGCAGCCTACGAGCAGTACTTC. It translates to CASSSVLAAYEQYF.

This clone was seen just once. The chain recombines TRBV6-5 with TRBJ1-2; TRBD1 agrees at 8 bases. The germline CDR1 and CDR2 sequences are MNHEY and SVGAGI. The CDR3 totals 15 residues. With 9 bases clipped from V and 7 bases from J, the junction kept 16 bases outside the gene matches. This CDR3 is CASIPGGQGALGYTF. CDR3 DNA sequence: TGTGCCAGTATCCCCGGGGGGCAGGGGGCACTTGGCTACACCTTC.

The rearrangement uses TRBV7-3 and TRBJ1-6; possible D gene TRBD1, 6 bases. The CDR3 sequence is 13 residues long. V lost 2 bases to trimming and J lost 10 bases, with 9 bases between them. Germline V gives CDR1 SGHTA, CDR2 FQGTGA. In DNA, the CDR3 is TGTGCCAGCAGCTTACTAGGGGGATCACCCCTCCACTTT. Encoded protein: CASSLLGGSPLHF.

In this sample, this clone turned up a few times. Here the CDR3 DNA reads TGTGCCAGTAGTCTCGGACTAGCGGGAGCCGGGGAGCTGTTTTTT. It specifies CASSLGLAGAGELFF. The J gene is TRBJ2-2, the V gene TRBV19; the match to TRBD2 covers 13 bases. V lost 5 bases, J lost 6 bases, and 3 bases stayed unmatched. This CDR3 region has 15 residues. Germline CDR1 reads LNHDA; CDR2 reads SQIVND (reference sequence).

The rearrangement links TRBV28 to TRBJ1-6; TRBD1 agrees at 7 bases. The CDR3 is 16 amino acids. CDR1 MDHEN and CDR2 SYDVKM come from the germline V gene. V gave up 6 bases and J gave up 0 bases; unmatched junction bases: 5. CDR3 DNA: TGTGCCAGCAGCCAGGACAGGAGCTCCTATAATTCACCCCTCCACTTT. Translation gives CASSQDRSSYNSPLHF.

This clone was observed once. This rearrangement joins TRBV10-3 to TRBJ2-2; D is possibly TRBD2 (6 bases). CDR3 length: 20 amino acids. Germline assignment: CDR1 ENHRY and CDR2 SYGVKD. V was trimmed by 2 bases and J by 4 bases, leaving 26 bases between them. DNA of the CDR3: TGTGCCATCAGTGAGCCCAAGGGGCGGGGCAACCTTTCGATCACCGGGGAGCTGTTTTTT. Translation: CAISEPKGRGNLSITGELFF.

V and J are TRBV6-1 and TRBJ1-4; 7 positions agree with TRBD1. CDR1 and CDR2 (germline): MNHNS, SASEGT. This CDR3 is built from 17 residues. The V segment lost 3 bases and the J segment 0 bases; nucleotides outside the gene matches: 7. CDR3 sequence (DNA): TGTGCCAGCAGTGAGTTCGGGACAGCGGCAACTAATGAAAAACTGTTTTTT. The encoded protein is CASSEFGTAATNEKLFF.

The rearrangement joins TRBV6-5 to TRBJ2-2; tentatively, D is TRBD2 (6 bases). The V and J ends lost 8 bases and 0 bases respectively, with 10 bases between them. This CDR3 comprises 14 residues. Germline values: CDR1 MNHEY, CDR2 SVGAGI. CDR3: CASLSGANTGELFF. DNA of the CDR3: TGTGCCAGCCTTTCGGGGGCGAACACCGGGGAGCTGTTTTTT.

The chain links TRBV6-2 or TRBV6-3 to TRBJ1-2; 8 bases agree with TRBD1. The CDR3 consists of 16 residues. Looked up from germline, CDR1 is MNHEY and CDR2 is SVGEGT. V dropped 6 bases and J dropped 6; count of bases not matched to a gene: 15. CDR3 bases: TGTGCCAGCAGCCGGGACAGGAAGAGATGGGGCAATGGCTACACCTTC. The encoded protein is CASSRDRKRWGNGYTF.

CDR3 sequence: CASSSGQGNSPLHF. CDR3 sequence (DNA): TGTGCCAGCTCGTCGGGACAGGGTAATTCACCCCTCCACTTT. The gene calls are TRBV18 and TRBJ1-6; 9 nucleotides align to TRBD1. CDR3 size: 14 residues. The germline V gene has CDR1 KGHSH and CDR2 LQKENI. J gave up 6 bases and V 6 bases, and 3 bases lay outside the gene matches.

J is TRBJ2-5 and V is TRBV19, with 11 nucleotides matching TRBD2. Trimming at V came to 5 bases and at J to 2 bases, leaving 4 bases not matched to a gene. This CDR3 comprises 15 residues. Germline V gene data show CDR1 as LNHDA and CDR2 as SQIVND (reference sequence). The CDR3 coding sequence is TGTGCCAGTAGTGGGACTAGCGGACGACAAGAGACCCAGTACTTC. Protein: CASSGTSGRQETQYF.

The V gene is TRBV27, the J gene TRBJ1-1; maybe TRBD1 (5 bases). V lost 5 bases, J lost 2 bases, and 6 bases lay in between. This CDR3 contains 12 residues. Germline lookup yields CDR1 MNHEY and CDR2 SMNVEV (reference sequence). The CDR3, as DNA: TGTGCCAGCAGTACAGGAAACACTGAAGCTTTCTTT. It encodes CASSTGNTEAFF.

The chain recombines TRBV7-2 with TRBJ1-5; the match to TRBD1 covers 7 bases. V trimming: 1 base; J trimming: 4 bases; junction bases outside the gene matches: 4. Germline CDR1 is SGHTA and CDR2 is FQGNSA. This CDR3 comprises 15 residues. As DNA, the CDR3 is TGTGCCAGCAGCTTAGACGGGACAGAAAATCAGCCCCAGCATTTT. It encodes CASSLDGTENQPQHF. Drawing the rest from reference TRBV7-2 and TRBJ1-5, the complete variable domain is GAGVSQSPSNKVTEKGKDVELRCDPISGHTALYWYRQSLGQGLEFLIYFQGNSAPDKSGLPSDRFSAERTGGSVSTLTIQRTQQEDSAVYLCASSLDGTENQPQHFGDGTRLSIL.

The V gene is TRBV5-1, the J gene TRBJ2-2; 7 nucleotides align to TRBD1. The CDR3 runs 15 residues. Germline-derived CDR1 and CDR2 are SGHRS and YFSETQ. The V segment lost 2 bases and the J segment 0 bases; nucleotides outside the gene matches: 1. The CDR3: CASSLGTANTGELFF. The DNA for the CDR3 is TGCGCCAGCAGCTTAGGGACAGCGAACACCGGGGAGCTGTTTTTT.

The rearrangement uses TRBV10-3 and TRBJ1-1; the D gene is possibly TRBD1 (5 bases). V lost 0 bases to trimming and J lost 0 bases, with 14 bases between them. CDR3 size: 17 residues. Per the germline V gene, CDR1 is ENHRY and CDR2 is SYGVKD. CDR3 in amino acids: CAISESMPGGLNTEAFF. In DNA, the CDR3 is TGTGCCATCAGTGAGTCGATGCCGGGGGGATTGAACACTGAAGCTTTCTTT.

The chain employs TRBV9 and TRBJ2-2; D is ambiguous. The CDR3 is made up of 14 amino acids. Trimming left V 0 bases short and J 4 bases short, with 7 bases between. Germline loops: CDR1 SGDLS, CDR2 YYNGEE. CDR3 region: CASSVGAGTGELFF. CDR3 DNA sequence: TGTGCCAGCAGCGTAGGGGCCGGCACCGGGGAGCTGTTTTTT. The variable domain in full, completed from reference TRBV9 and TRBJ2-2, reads DSGVTQTPKHLITATGQRVTLRCSPRSGDLSVYWYQQSLDQGLQFLIQYYNGEERAKGNILERFSAQQFPDLHSELNLSSLELGDSALYFCASSVGAGTGELFFGEGSRLTVL.

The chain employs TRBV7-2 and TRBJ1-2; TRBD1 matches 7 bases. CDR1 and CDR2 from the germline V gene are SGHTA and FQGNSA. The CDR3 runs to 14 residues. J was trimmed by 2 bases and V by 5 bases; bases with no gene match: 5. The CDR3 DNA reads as TGTGCCAGCAGCCAAGGGGGCCTAAACTATGGCTACACCTTC. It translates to CASSQGGLNYGYTF.

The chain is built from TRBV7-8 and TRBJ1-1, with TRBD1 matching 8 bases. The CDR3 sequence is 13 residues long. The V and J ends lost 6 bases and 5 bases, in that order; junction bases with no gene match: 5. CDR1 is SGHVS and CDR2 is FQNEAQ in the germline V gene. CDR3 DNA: TGTGCCAGCAGACAGGGGGTGGGGACTGAAGCTTTCTTT. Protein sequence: CASRQGVGTEAFF. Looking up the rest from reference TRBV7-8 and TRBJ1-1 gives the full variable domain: GAGVSQSPRYKVAKRGQDVALRCDPISGHVSLFWYQQALGQGPEFLTYFQNEAQLDKSGLPSDRFFAERPEGSVSTLKIQRTQQEDSAVYLCASRQGVGTEAFFGQGTRLTVV.

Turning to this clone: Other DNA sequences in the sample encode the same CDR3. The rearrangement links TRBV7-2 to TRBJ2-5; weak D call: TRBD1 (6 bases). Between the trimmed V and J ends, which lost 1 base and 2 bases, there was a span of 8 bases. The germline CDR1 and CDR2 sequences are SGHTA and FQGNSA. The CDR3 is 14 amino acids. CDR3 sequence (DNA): TGTGCCAGCAGCTTAGGAGGGGGACAAGAGACCCAGTACTTC. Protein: CASSLGGGQETQYF.

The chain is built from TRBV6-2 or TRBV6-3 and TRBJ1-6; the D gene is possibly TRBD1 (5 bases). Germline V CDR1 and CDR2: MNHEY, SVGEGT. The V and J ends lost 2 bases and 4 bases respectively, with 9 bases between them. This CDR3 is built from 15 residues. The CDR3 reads CASSYAQGYNSPLHF. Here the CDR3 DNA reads TGTGCCAGCAGTTACGCCCAGGGATATAATTCACCCCTCCACTTT.

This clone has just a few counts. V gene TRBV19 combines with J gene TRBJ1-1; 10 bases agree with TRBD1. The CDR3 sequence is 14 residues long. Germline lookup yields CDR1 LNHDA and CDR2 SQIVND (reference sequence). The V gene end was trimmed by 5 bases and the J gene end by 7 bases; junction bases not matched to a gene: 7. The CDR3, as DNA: TGTGCCAGTAGTGTAAAGACAGGGGGCGTTGAAGCTTTCTTT. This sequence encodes CASSVKTGGVEAFF.

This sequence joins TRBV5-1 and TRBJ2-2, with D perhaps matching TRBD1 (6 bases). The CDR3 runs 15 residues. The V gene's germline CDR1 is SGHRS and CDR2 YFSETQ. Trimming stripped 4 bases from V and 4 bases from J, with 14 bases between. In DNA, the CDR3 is TGCGCCAGCAGCCCTTGGGACAACCCCACCGGGGAGCTGTTTTTT. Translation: CASSPWDNPTGELFF.

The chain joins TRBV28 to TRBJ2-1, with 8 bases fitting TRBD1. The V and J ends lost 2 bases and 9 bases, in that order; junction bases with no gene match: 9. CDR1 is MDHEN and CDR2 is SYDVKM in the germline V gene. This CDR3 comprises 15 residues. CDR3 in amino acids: CASSLIRQGPGEQFF. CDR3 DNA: TGTGCCAGCAGTTTAATTAGACAGGGGCCGGGTGAGCAGTTCTTC.

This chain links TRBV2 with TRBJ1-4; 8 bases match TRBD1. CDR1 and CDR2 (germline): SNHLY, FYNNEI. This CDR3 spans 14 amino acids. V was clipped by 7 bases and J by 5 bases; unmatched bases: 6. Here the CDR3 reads CASKSGQGNEKLFF. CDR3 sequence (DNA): TGTGCCAGCAAGTCCGGACAGGGAAATGAAAAACTGTTTTTT.

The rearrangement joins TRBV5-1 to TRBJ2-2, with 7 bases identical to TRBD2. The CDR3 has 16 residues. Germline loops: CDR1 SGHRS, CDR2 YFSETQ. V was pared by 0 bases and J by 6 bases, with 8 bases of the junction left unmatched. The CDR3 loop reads CASSLVLRGLAGELFF. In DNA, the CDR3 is TGCGCCAGCAGCTTGGTTCTGCGGGGGTTGGCCGGGGAGCTGTTTTTT.

The CDR3, as DNA: TGTGCCAGCAGCAAAGGGCAGACTACGAACACCGGGGAGCTGTTTTTT. Translated, it gives CASSKGQTTNTGELFF. V and J are TRBV21-1 and TRBJ2-2; the listed D gene, TRBD2, was not tested against the DNA. TRBV21-1 represents a pseudogene. The CDR3 consists of 16 residues.